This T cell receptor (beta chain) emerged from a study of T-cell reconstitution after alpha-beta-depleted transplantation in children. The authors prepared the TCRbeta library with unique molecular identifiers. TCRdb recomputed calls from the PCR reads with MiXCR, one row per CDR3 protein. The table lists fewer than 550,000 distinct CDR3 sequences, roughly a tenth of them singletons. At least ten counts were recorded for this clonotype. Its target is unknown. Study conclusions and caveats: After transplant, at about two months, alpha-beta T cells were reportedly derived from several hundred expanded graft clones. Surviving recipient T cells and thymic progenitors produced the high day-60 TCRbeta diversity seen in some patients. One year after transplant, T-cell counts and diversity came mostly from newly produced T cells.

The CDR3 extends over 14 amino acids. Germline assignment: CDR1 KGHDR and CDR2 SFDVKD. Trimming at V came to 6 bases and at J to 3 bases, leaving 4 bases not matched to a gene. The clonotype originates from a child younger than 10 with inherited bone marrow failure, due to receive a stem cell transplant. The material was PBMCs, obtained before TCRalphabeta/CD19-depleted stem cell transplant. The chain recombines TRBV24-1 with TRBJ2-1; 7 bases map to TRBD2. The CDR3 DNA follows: TGTGCCACCAGTCCAGCGGGACTCTACAATGAGCAGTTCTTC. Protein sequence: CATSPAGLYNEQFF.